This T cell receptor beta chain derives from a study of a mutant IDH1 vaccine in newly diagnosed glioma. Study context: Patients received vaccination from 4-6 weeks after radiotherapy alone, or with temozolomide cycles. Patients under treatment included about 60% males and roughly 40% females and had a mean age of about 37 years. Those enrolled had earlier been treated with radiotherapy, temozolomide, or both, mostly both.

Time point reported: week 23, last vaccination. The study gave 300 ug of mutant IDH1 20-mer peptide per vaccine dose, with topical imiquimod. Assay: immunoSEQ multiplex PCR; the TCRdb copy retains only in-frame clones and omits some. Of around 55,000 clones listed, roughly 80% are singletons. This clone is a singleton in its sample. As yet, its antigen is unknown. Study-level results: The occurrence of vaccine-induced immune responses was seen in around 93% of patients.

This sequence originates from a man aged 35-49 years with glioma. The sample was PBMCs, taken from a glioma patient whose treatment included an IDH1 peptide vaccine.

CDR3 coding DNA: TGTGCCAGCAGCTTACAGGGGCCGCGGGGAGAGCAGTACTTC. Its protein is CASSLQGPRGEQYF. The chain uses TRBV7-9 and TRBJ2-7; D possibly uses TRBD1 or TRBD2 (6 bases each). The V gene's germline CDR1 is SEHNR and CDR2 FQNEAQ (reference sequence). The germline V and J ends were trimmed by 2 bases and 7 bases, with 15 bases remaining between them. The CDR3 extends over 14 amino acids.